This T cell receptor (beta chain) emerged from a study of T cell responses to AZD1222 COVID-19 vaccine. Study-level points and caveats: Vaccination with two AZD1222 doses was followed by a rise in Spike-specific TCR breadth and depth. Reportedly, close to half of spike-specific TCRs are directed against unmutated variant regions.

Regarding this clone: As yet, its antigen is unknown.

Libraries were prepared by immunoSEQ multiplex PCR; TCRdb keeps only in-frame clonotypes and omits some of them. The sample lists nearly 95,000 clones, 75% to 90% occurring once. CDR3 length: 18 residues. V shed 10 bases and J 3 bases; nucleotides not matched to a gene: 21. Germline values: CDR1 LNHDA, CDR2 SQIVND (reference sequence). The TCR was taken from an adult who received the AZD1222 COVID-19 vaccine. Here the sequenced sample was peripheral blood, taken 28 days after the second AZD1222 dose. V and J are TRBV19 and TRBJ2-3; 8 nucleotides align to TRBD2. In nucleotides, the CDR3 is TGTGCCACGGGGGGGGCGAGCTTTAGCGGGGAGAGGACAGATACGCAGTATTTT. Its protein product is CATGGASFSGERTDTQYF.